Presented here are 26 T cell receptor beta chains from one specimen sequenced in a study of Graves' ophthalmopathy and Graves' hyperthyroidism. The authors amplified TCR beta CDR3 regions, and they did so from RNA transcripts for repertoire sequencing. Second-round multiplex PCR came after a first-round RT-PCR that employed HTBI primers. TCRdb re-called the multiplex PCR reads through MiXCR, storing one row per CDR3 protein. This table has around 470,000 distinct CDR3 sequences, over 13% appearing once. The sample taken for sequencing was blood. Receptors originate from a woman aged 25-40 years with Graves' ophthalmopathy.

The V call is TRBV4-2, the J call TRBJ2-7, with 8 positions matching TRBD2. CDR1 and CDR2 from the germline V gene are LGHNA and YNFKEQ. The CDR3 has 15 amino acids. V shed 3 bases and J 2 bases; nucleotides not matched to a gene: 6. The CDR3 loop is CASSHSRGETYEQYF. DNA of the CDR3: TGTGCCAGCAGCCACTCGCGGGGGGAGACCTACGAGCAGTACTTC.

In DNA, the CDR3 is TGCGCCAGCAGCGTCAGCAGGGTTTTGCAAGAGACCCAGTACTTC. It encodes CASSVSRVLQETQYF. The V and J genes are TRBV5-1 and TRBJ2-5, with a possible D match to TRBD1 (5 bases). V shed 4 bases and J shed 2 bases, with 15 bases lying between them. This CDR3 comprises 15 residues. Germline loops: CDR1 SGHRS, CDR2 YFSETQ.

About this clonotype itself: A junction boundary mismatches the germline segment, possibly from a read error. The chain employs TRBV6-1 and TRBJ1-3; D is unclear. The CDR3 is made up of 13 amino acids. Germline V gene lookup returns CDR1 MNHNS and CDR2 SASEGT. The CDR3: CGSRRTVRPGIYF. Written as DNA, the CDR3 is TGTGGCAGCAGACGTACGGTCAGACCCGGCATATATTTT.

The chain carries TRBV18 and TRBJ2-5, with 8 bases that match TRBD1. Germline-derived CDR1 and CDR2 are KGHSH and LQKENI. The CDR3 spans 15 residues. V was clipped by 0 bases and J by 1 base; unmatched bases: 1. Here the CDR3 reads CASSPPGQVQETQYF. The CDR3 region has the DNA TGTGCCAGCTCACCACCGGGACAGGTCCAAGAGACCCAGTACTTC. The full variable domain, its missing parts supplied by reference TRBV18 and TRBJ2-5, is NAGVMQNPRHLVRRRGQEARLRCSPMKGHSHVYWYRQLPEEGLKFMVYLQKENIIDESGMPKERFSAEFPKEGPSILRIQQVVRGDSAAYFCASSPPGQVQETQYFGPGTRLLVL.

Many counts were recorded for this clonotype. This chain uses TRBV29-1 with TRBJ1-2; D not certain. The CDR3 sequence is 10 residues long. V was trimmed by 0 bases and J by 7 bases, leaving 3 bases between them. CDR1 is SQVTM, CDR2 ANQGSEA, per germline. CDR3 in DNA: TGCAGCGTTGAAGATCCTGGCTACACCTTC. It translates to CSVEDPGYTF.

This clonotype was seen only a few times. The genes are TRBV6-2 or TRBV6-3 and TRBJ1-5; D is ambiguous. V was cut by 4 bases and J by 5 bases, with 12 bases left in between. There are 14 residues in the CDR3. Looked up from germline, CDR1 is MNHEY and CDR2 is SVGEGT. The CDR3 here is CASSSRALHQPQHF. The CDR3 DNA reads TGTGCCAGCAGTTCCCGGGCCCTCCATCAGCCCCAGCATTTT.

This clonotype has a single count. The rearrangement joins TRBV28 to TRBJ1-2; a weak D match, TRBD1 (5 bases). CDR1 is MDHEN and CDR2 is SYDVKM in the germline V gene. This CDR3 is 14 amino acids long. V was clipped by 3 bases and J by 3 bases, with 11 bases between them. As DNA, the CDR3 is TGTGCCAGCAGTTTGTCGGGGGTTGACTATGGCTACACCTTC. Protein sequence: CASSLSGVDYGYTF.

This clonotype appeared many times. The rearrangement uses TRBV12-3 or TRBV12-4 and TRBJ2-7; 10 bases align to TRBD2. This CDR3 region has 14 residues. V lost 3 bases to trimming and J lost 3 bases; unmatched junction nucleotides: 2. CDR3 residues: CASSFTSGDYEQYF. CDR3 bases: TGTGCCAGCAGTTTTACTAGCGGGGACTACGAGCAGTACTTC.

This clonotype was recorded at least ten times. This chain links TRBV6-5 with TRBJ2-7; a possible D gene is TRBD2 (6 bases). V was cut by 8 bases and J by 1 base, with 18 bases left in between. Germline V gives CDR1 MNHEY, CDR2 SVGAGI. This CDR3 spans 15 amino acids. As DNA, the CDR3 is TGTGCCAGCTTGATAGGGACTGGAGGTTCCTACGAGCAGTACTTC. Translation: CASLIGTGGSYEQYF.

Many counts were recorded for this clonotype. V and J are TRBV6-5 and TRBJ1-2; no clear D. V gave up 7 bases and J gave up 5 bases, with 14 bases separating them. This CDR3 is 13 amino acids long. In germline, CDR1 is MNHEY, CDR2 SVGAGI. The CDR3 loop reads CASIGNGGYGYTF. The CDR3 DNA reads as TGTGCCAGCATAGGTAACGGCGGGTATGGCTACACCTTC.

The CDR3 protein is CASTARARGFNQPQHF. For the CDR3, the DNA is TGTGCCAGCACAGCAAGAGCGCGGGGTTTTAATCAGCCCCAGCATTTT. The chain couples TRBV6-1 to TRBJ1-5; D gene ambiguous. The germline V gene encodes CDR1 MNHNS and CDR2 SASEGT. The CDR3 is 16 residues long. Between the trimmed V and J ends, which lost 7 bases and 4 bases, there was a span of 20 bases.

This clonotype was seen ten or more times. V gene TRBV20-1 combines with J gene TRBJ1-2; no clear D gene. CDR1 and CDR2 from the germline V gene are DFQATT and SNEGSKA (reference sequence). V lost 5 bases and J 3 bases, leaving 16 bases between the germline ends. The CDR3 loop spans 14 amino acids. In DNA, the CDR3 is TGCAGTGCTTCACGGGAGGGTACGGACTATGGCTACACCTTC. Translation gives CSASREGTDYGYTF.

At least ten counts were recorded for this clonotype. The genes are TRBV6-5 and TRBJ1-6, with D uncertain. Germline V gene lookup returns CDR1 MNHEY and CDR2 SVGAGI. The CDR3 totals 14 residues. V gave up 2 bases and J gave up 7 bases, with 9 bases separating them. CDR3 nucleotides: TGTGCCAGCAGTTACACCTACGGGAATTCACCCCTCCACTTT. It specifies CASSYTYGNSPLHF.

V usage is TRBV27 and J usage is TRBJ2-3; weak D call: TRBD2 (6 bases). From germline, CDR1 is MNHEY and CDR2 SMNVEV (reference sequence). V was shortened by 8 bases and J by 1 base, with 13 bases between the two germline ends. This CDR3 spans 14 amino acids. The CDR3: CASSGGRRTDTQYF. In DNA, the CDR3 is TGTGCCAGCTCCGGAGGGCGGCGCACAGATACGCAGTATTTT.

This clonotype has just a few counts. This chain connects TRBV4-1 to TRBJ1-2; D gene ambiguous. Trimming left V 3 bases short and J 5 bases short, with 16 bases between. Per the germline V gene, CDR1 is MGHRA and CDR2 is YSYEKL. The CDR3 totals 15 residues. This CDR3 is CASSQAPRANYGYTF. The CDR3 bases are TGCGCCAGCAGCCAGGCCCCGCGGGCCAATTATGGCTACACCTTC.

This clonotype was picked up many times. The V and J genes are TRBV6-2 or TRBV6-3 and TRBJ1-6; D unresolved. The CDR3 has 13 amino acids. V was shortened by 2 bases and J by 7 bases, with 6 bases between the two germline ends. The germline V gene encodes CDR1 MNHEY and CDR2 SVGEGT. The DNA of the CDR3 is TGTGCCAGCAGTTACGACGGGAATTCACCCCTCCACTTT. This gives the protein CASSYDGNSPLHF.

This clonotype was observed many times. The V call is TRBV6-1, the J call TRBJ2-7; D gene ambiguous. Germline V gene lookup returns CDR1 MNHNS and CDR2 SASEGT. The CDR3 spans 13 residues. Trimming took off 2 bases at V and 6 bases at J, with 11 bases between the two ends. The CDR3 sequence: CASSEWVLREQYF. The CDR3 DNA is TGTGCCAGCAGTGAATGGGTCCTACGCGAGCAGTACTTC.

The sample holds a few counts of this clonotype. The gene calls are TRBV6-1 and TRBJ1-2; 8 positions agree with TRBD1. The CDR3 length is 15 residues. With 6 bases clipped from V and 2 bases from J, the junction kept 8 bases outside the gene matches. Germline V CDR1 and CDR2: MNHNS, SASEGT. This CDR3 is CASSAQGARNYGYTF. CDR3 nucleotides: TGTGCCAGCAGCGCTCAGGGGGCGAGAAACTATGGCTACACCTTC.

This clonotype was counted a few times. The rearrangement joins TRBV9 to TRBJ1-1; D perhaps matches TRBD1 (6 bases). CDR1 and CDR2 (germline): SGDLS, YYNGEE. V was cut by 0 bases and J by 10 bases, with 16 bases left in between. CDR3 length: 14 residues. The CDR3 DNA reads as TGTGCCAGCAGCGTAGAGGGGGGTCTAGATCGAGCTTTCTTT. It codes for CASSVEGGLDRAFF.

As regards this clonotype: The germline gene is not matched at one end of the junction; a read error may be the cause. The chain joins TRBV6-1 to TRBJ2-5, with 8 positions matching TRBD1. Germline assignment: CDR1 MNHNS and CDR2 SASEGT. This CDR3 spans 14 amino acids. The CDR3 region has the DNA TGTGCCAGCTGGGGTGGCAGGGGGCGAGAGACCCAGGACTTC. It specifies CASWGGRGRETQDF.

The sample holds many counts of this clonotype. One end of the junction is discordant with germline, which a read error may explain. J is TRBJ1-1 and V is TRBV9; D not resolved. The CDR3 extends over 12 amino acids. Germline CDR1 SGDLS, CDR2 YYNGEE. The CDR3 region is CASSVSNTEALF. As DNA, the CDR3 is TGTGCCAGCAGCGTTTCCAACACTGAAGCTCTCTTT.

The rearrangement joins TRBV27 to TRBJ2-3; D gene ambiguous. Germline values: CDR1 MNHEY, CDR2 SMNVEV (reference sequence). The V end was cut by 4 bases, the J end by 7 bases, with 21 bases between. CDR3 length: 16 amino acids. CDR3 in amino acids: CASSSRLDSVVNTQYF. The DNA for the CDR3 is TGTGCCAGCAGTTCGAGACTGGATAGTGTGGTGAATACGCAGTATTTT.

Notes on this clonotype: The CDR3 does not end in the conserved phenylalanine or tryptophan, so this is likely a read error. The CDR3 DNA sequence: TGTGCCAGTAAGGGTTATAGCAATCAGCCCCAGCATATT. It is translated as CASKGYSNQPQHI. The chain carries TRBV19 and TRBJ1-5, with no clear D. V was pared by 7 bases and J by 0 bases, with 7 bases between. The germline V gene encodes CDR1 LNHDA and CDR2 SQIVND (reference sequence). The CDR3 runs 13 residues.

This clonotype was seen at least ten times. The chain combines TRBV28 with TRBJ2-7; D uncertain. The CDR3 totals 13 residues. V was cut by 5 bases and J by 3 bases, with 11 bases left in between. The germline CDR1 and CDR2 sequences are MDHEN and SYDVKM. CDR3 nucleotide sequence: TGTGCCAGCAGTGCCACAGCGATCTACGAGCAGTACTTC. Amino acids: CASSATAIYEQYF.

In its sample, this clonotype was seen many times. J is TRBJ2-2 and V is TRBV19; D possibly corresponds to TRBD2 (5 bases). CDR1 and CDR2 from the germline V gene are LNHDA and SQIVND (reference sequence). The CDR3 contains 11 residues. V was shortened by 8 bases and J by 8 bases, with 9 bases between the two germline ends. The CDR3 DNA sequence: TGTGCCAGTGCGGGCAGGGGGGAGCTGTTTTTT. Amino acids: CASAGRGELFF. Full variable domain (outside the CDR3, taken from reference TRBV19 and TRBJ2-2): DGGITQSPKYLFRKEGQNVTLSCEQNLNHDAMYWYRQDPGQGLRLIYYSQIVNDFQKGDIAEGYSVSREKKESFPLTVTSAQKNPTAFYLCASAGRGELFFGEGSRLTVL.

This clonotype came up many times. The chain links TRBV20-1 to TRBJ1-1; 7 bases match TRBD1. The J segment lost 1 base and the V segment lost 6 bases, leaving 14 bases of the junction unmatched. Germline V gene sequence: CDR1 DFQATT, CDR2 SNEGSKA (reference sequence). The CDR3 is 16 residues long. The CDR3 loop is CSAKIEQGRWNTEAFF. In DNA, the CDR3 is TGCAGTGCGAAAATCGAACAGGGGAGATGGAACACTGAAGCTTTCTTT.